This TCR beta chain was observed in a study of blood T cells in healthy people across ages. This clonotype is a singleton in its sample. For the second PCR, which ran for roughly 6 to 11 cycles, a sample-barcoded 5' primer and a J-beta primer mix were used. TCRdb re-called the 5' RACE reads through MiXCR, storing one row per CDR3 protein. Here the sample spans 1.2 million to 1.5 million distinct CDR3 sequences, almost 60% being singletons. The sample consisted of blood. The TCR was taken from a man younger than 35 in good health.

The CDR3 DNA is TGTGCCAGCAGCTTAGGGATTAGCGGGGCCGAGCAGTACTTC. Protein sequence: CASSLGISGAEQYF. J is TRBJ2-7 and V is TRBV11-2; TRBD2 aligns across 8 bases. The CDR3 consists of 14 residues. Germline V lookup: CDR1 SGHAT, CDR2 FQNNGV. V was clipped by 1 base and J by 6 bases; unmatched bases: 5.